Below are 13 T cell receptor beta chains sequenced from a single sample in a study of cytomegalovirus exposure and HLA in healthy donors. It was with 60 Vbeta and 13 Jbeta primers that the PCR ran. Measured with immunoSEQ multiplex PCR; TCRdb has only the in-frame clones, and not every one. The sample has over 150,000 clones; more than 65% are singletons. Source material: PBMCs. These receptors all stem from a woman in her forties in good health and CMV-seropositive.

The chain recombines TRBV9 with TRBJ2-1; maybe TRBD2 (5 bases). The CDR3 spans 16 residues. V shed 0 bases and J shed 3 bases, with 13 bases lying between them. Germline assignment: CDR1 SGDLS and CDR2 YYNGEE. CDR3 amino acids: CASSVAPGIDYNEQFF. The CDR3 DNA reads TGTGCCAGCAGCGTAGCTCCCGGGATCGACTACAATGAGCAGTTCTTC.

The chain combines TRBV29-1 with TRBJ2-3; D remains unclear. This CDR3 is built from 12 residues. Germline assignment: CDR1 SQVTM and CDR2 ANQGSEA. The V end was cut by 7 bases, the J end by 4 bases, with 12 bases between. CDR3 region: CSAQTKADTQYF. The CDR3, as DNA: TGCAGCGCACAAACTAAGGCAGATACGCAGTATTTT.

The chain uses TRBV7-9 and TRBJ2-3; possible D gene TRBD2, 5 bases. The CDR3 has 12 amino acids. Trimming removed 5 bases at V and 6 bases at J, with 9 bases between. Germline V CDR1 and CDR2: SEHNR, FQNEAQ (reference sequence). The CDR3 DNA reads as TGTGCCAGCAGCGAACTAGACGATACGCAGTATTTT. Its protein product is CASSELDDTQYF.

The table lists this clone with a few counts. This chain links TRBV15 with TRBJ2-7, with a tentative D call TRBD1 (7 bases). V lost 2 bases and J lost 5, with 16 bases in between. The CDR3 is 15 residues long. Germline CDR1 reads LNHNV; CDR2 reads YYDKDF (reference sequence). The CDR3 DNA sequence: TGTGCCACCAGCAGACCAGCGACAGGGAGGAACGAGCAGTACTTC. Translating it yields CATSRPATGRNEQYF.

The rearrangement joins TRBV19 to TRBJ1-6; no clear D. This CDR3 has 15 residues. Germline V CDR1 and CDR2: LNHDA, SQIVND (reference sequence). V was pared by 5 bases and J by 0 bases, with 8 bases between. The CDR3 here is CASSPMSSYNSPLHF. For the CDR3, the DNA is TGTGCCAGTAGTCCCATGAGCTCCTATAATTCACCCCTCCACTTT.

This CDR3 reads CASSGIPGLAGVTYEQYF. CDR3 sequence (DNA): TGTGCCAGCAGTGGAATTCCGGGACTAGCGGGGGTAACCTACGAGCAGTACTTC. The J gene is TRBJ2-7, the V gene TRBV6-1, with TRBD2 matching over 14 bases. Germline CDR1 is MNHNS and CDR2 is SASEGT. The CDR3 is 18 residues long. The V gene end was trimmed by 4 bases and the J gene end by 2 bases; junction bases not matched to a gene: 10.

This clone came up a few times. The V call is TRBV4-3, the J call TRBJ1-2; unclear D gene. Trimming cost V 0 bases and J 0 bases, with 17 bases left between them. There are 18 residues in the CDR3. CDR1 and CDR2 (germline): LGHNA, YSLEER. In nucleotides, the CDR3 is TGCGCCAGCAGCCAAGACCTTCTTTCGGCAGGTACTAACTATGGCTACACCTTC. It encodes CASSQDLLSAGTNYGYTF.

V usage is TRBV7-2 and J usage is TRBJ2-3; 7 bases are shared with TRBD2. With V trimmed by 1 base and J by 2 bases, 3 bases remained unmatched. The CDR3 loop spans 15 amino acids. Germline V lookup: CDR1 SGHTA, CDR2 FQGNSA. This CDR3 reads CASSLGAGDTDTQYF. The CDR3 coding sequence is TGTGCCAGCAGCTTAGGGGCGGGGGACACAGATACGCAGTATTTT. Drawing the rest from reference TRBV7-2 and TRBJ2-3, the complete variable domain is GAGVSQSPSNKVTEKGKDVELRCDPISGHTALYWYRQSLGQGLEFLIYFQGNSAPDKSGLPSDRFSAERTGGSVSTLTIQRTQQEDSAVYLCASSLGAGDTDTQYFGPGTRLTVL.

The CDR3 loop reads CASSRDSSYEQYF. The DNA of the CDR3 is TGTGCCAGCAGCCGGGACAGTTCCTACGAGCAGTACTTC. V usage is TRBV7-9 and J usage is TRBJ2-7; TRBD1 agrees at 7 bases. CDR1 is SEHNR, CDR2 FQNEAQ, per germline (reference sequence). The ends lost 5 bases at V and 1 base at J; junction bases unmatched: 2. CDR3 length: 13 amino acids.

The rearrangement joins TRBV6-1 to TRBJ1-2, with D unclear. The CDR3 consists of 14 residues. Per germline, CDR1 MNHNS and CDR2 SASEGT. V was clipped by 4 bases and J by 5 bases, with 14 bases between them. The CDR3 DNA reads TGTGCCAGCAGTGCCCCCGGAACAGAATATGGCTACACCTTC. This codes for CASSAPGTEYGYTF.

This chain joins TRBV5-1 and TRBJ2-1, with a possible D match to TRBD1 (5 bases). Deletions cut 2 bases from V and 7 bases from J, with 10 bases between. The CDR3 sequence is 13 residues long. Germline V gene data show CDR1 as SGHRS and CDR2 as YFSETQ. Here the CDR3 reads CASSFGRTNEQFF. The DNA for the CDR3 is TGCGCCAGCAGCTTTGGCCGGACAAATGAGCAGTTCTTC. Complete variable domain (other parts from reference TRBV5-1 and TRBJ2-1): KAGVTQTPRYLIKTRGQQVTLSCSPISGHRSVSWYQQTPGQGLQFLFEYFSETQRNKGNFPGRFSGRQFSNSRSEMNVSTLELGDSALYLCASSFGRTNEQFFGPGTRLTVL.

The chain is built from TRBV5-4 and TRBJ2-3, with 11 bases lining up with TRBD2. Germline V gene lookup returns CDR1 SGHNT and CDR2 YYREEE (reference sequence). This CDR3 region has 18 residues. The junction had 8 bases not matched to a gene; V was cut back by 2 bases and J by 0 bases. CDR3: CASSFGLAGGHSTDTQYF. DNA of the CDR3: TGTGCCAGCAGCTTTGGGCTAGCGGGGGGCCATAGCACAGATACGCAGTATTTT.

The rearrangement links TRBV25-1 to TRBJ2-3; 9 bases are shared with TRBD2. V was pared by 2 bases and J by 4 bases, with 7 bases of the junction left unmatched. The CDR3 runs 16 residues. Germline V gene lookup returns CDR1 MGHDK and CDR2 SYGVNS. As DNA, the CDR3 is TGTGCCAGCAGTGAAGTTGGCGGGGGGGCCTCAGATACGCAGTATTTT. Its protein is CASSEVGGGASDTQYF.